This section outlines one TCR beta chain sequence together with its context. Its antigen is not known. The source of the sample is a study of T cell responses to AZD1222 COVID-19 vaccine. Overall study findings and caveats: Targets within unmutated variant regions were reportedly found for nearly half of spike-specific TCRs. White British donors predominated, females outnumbered males, and clonal diversity was possibly underestimated.

The CDR3 runs to 19 residues. Trimming removed 4 bases from V and 6 bases from J; junction bases left unmatched: 16. Per germline, CDR1 SEHNR and CDR2 FQNEAQ (reference sequence). TCRdb keeps only in-frame clones here, not all; method: immunoSEQ multiplex PCR. The sample yields under 150,000 clones, roughly 92% seen once. This material consisted of peripheral blood, taken 28 days after the second AZD1222 dose. The chain couples TRBV7-9 to TRBJ2-1; 12 nucleotides match TRBD2. This clonotype was obtained from an adult who received the AZD1222 COVID-19 vaccine. The CDR3 DNA sequence: TGTGCCAGCAGCTCGAACCCTGGACTAGCGGGATTGTGGGGCAATGAGCAGTTCTTC. Translated, it gives CASSSNPGLAGLWGNEQFF.